These T cell receptor beta chains were read from a single sample in a study of CD8 T cells in ankylosing spondylitis. TCRdb reprocessed the 5' RACE reads with MiXCR, giving one entry per CDR3 protein. The data hold some 140,000 distinct CDR3 sequences, with approximately 17% observed a single time. Sequences were obtained from blood, either unsorted or a sorted T cell fraction (not recorded which). The receptors originated from a male donor with ankylosing spondylitis. CDR3s leave out the opening cysteine and the closing phenylalanine or tryptophan.

V gene	J gene	CDR3 protein
TRBV9	TRBJ2-7	ASSVGQGAYEQY
TRBV27	TRBJ2-1	ASSPRRGIPYNEQF
TRBV4-3	TRBJ2-1	ASSQDYSSYNEQF
TRBV27	TRBJ1-6	ASSFGGASSPLH
TRBV29-1	TRBJ1-1	SEDRVTEAF
TRBV28	TRBJ2-2	ASSLTSGGELF
TRBV19	TRBJ2-7	ASSIAAVSSSYEQY
TRBV13	TRBJ1-6	ASRVGSYNSPLH
TRBV27	TRBJ2-3	ASSPLAGGTDTQY
TRBV30	TRBJ2-7	AWSVGRGFHEQY
TRBV5-1	TRBJ2-7	ASSLSSGGNYEQY
TRBV7-9	TRBJ2-2	ASSSHREGLTGELF
TRBV20-1	TRBJ1-6	SARAVTEAPLH
TRBV7-6	TRBJ2-1	ASSGEVGHEQF
TRBV5-1	TRBJ1-1	ASSLAWDRVPGVTEAF
TRBV6-2/TRBV6-3	TRBJ2-7	ASSYPGFYEQY
TRBV20-1	TRBJ2-1	SAQMWGSSYNEQF
TRBV4-1	TRBJ2-3	ASSQSPSGPSTDTQY
TRBV25-1	TRBJ2-7	ASPCRVGEQY
TRBV9	TRBJ1-1	ASTVGDRGVTEAF
TRBV28	TRBJ2-1	ASLPSRGRPHYNEQF
TRBV7-9	TRBJ2-5	ASSLAEETQY
TRBV6-5	TRBJ2-1	ASSWVNEQF
TRBV9	TRBJ1-1	ASSVGWGNTEAF
TRBV15	TRBJ2-1	ATRPGLAGSEQF
TRBV6-1	TRBJ1-5	ASSESDMAVQGGWAQH
TRBV20-1	TRBJ2-7	SAKTGGYEQY
TRBV20-1	TRBJ2-7	SARAAENSYEQY
TRBV11-2	TRBJ2-1	ASSLQTSGGGEQF
TRBV6-5	TRBJ2-7	ASSLGTGGYEQY
TRBV28	TRBJ1-1	ASSWATEAF
TRBV5-1	TRBJ2-2	ASSAGTTDTGELF
TRBV5-1	TRBJ2-1	ASSATSGISYEQF
TRBV4-1	TRBJ2-5	ASSQTPGLAGAETQY
TRBV5-1	TRBJ1-1	ASSLNTGSTEAF
TRBV7-3	TRBJ2-7	ASSLEAGGEQY
TRBV6-2/TRBV6-3	TRBJ2-1	ASSYSWGDNEQF
TRBV12-3/TRBV12-4	TRBJ1-5	ASSADREAGQPQH
TRBV7-9	TRBJ2-1	ASSWPGTSDNEQF
TRBV7-8	TRBJ1-1	ASSPGTQTRGEAF
TRBV2	TRBJ1-3	ASSEIPRLSGNTIY
TRBV20-1	TRBJ2-3	SAINRSPVWYMQY
TRBV7-9	TRBJ2-2	ASSKGLAGAGTGELF
TRBV28	TRBJ2-1	ATRSWVSPTYNEQF
TRBV25-1	TRBJ1-1	ASTQGEEAF
TRBV4-1	TRBJ1-2	ASSQDQYYGYT
TRBV29-1	TRBJ2-7	SAMKPGSSYEQY
TRBV2	TRBJ2-2	ASGTSNTGELF
TRBV7-9	TRBJ2-2	ASFQQGYTGELF
TRBV2	TRBJ2-1	ASRWSGGMNEQF
TRBV29-1	TRBJ2-1	SVVRLAGDPHEQF
TRBV7-9	TRBJ2-7	ASSETGTTYEQY
TRBV29-1	TRBJ2-1	SARTSGYNEQF
TRBV4-1	TRBJ2-7	ASRDLGQGGVEQY